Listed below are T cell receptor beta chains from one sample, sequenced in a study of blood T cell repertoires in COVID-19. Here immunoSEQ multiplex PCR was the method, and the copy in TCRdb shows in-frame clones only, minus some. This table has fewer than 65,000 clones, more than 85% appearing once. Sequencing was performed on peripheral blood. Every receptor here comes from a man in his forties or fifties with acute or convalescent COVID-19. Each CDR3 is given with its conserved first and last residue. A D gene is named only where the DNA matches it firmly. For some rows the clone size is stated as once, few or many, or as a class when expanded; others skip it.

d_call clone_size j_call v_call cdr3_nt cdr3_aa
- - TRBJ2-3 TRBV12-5 TGTGCTAGTGGTTTTAGCCCAGATACGCAGTATTTT CASGFSPDTQYF
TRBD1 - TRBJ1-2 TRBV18 TGTGCCAGCTCACCGTTCGACAGGGGAGACTATGGCTACACCTTC CASSPFDRGDYGYTF
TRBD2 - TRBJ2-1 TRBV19 TGTGCCAGTACCCCCAGGGGAGGACTAGCGGGAAACAATGAGCAGTTCTTC CASTPRGGLAGNNEQFF
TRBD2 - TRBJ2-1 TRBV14 TGTGCCAGCAGCCGCAAGACTAGCTTGGGAAACAATGAGCAGTTCTTC CASSRKTSLGNNEQFF
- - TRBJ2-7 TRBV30 TGTGCCTGGAAAAGGACAGCGAGCTCCTACGAGCAGTACTTC CAWKRTASSYEQYF
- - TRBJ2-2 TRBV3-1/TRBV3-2 TGTGCCAGCAGCCCCCCTCGGTATCAGAACACCGGGGAGCTGTTTTTT CASSPPRYQNTGELFF
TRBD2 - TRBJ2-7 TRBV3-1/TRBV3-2 TGTGCCAGCAGCCAAGATTTCCCTCTAGCGGCGCCCTACGAGCAGTACTTC CASSQDFPLAAPYEQYF
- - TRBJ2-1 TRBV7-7 TGTGCCAGCAGCTTAGGGTCCAGCGGGTTCAATGAGCAGTTCTTC CASSLGSSGFNEQFF
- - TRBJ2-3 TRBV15 TGTGCCACCAGCAGAGCGGGCACAGATACGCAGTATTTT CATSRAGTDTQYF
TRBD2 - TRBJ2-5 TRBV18 TGTGCCAGCTCACCACCGGGAGGGCCAAAGACCCAGTACTTC CASSPPGGPKTQYF
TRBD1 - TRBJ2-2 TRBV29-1 TGCAGCGTTAGTTGGACAGGGAACACCGGGGAGCTGTTTTTT CSVSWTGNTGELFF
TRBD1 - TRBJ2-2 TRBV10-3 TGTGCCATCAGGACGACAGGGGGGACCGGGGAGCTGTTTTTT CAIRTTGGTGELFF
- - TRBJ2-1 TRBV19 TGTGCCAGTAGTATAGATCTTCGGAATGAGCAGTTCTTC CASSIDLRNEQFF
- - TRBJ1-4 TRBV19 TGTGCCAGTAACGACCACAGGGCGTCCCGAAAACTGTTTTTT CASNDHRASRKLFF
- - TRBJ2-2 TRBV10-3 TGTGCCATCAGTGAGTGGGCTCAGTCCGGGGAGCTGTTTTTT CAISEWAQSGELFF
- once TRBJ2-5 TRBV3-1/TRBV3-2 TGTGCCAGCAGTCGGGAAGAGACCCAGTACTTC CASSREETQYF
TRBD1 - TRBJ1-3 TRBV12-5 TGTGCTAGTGGTTTGAATCCGGGACAGGGAGGAAACACCATATATTTT CASGLNPGQGGNTIYF
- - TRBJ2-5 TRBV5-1 TGCGCCAGCAGCTTGGGACGGTTTCAGGAAGAGACCCAGTACTTC CASSLGRFQEETQYF
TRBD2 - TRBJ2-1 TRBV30 TGTGCCTGGGGTTGGAGGGCTAGCGGGGCCGGTGAGCAGTTCTTC CAWGWRASGAGEQFF
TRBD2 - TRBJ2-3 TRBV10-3 TGTGCCATCAGTGAGTCGGGGGGGGCAGATACGCAGTATTTT CAISESGGADTQYF
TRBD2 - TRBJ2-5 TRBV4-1 TGCGCCAGCAGCCAAGATAAGCGGGGAGAGACCCAGTACTTC CASSQDKRGETQYF
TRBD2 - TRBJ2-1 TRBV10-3 TGTGCCATCAGTGAGTCTTCTAGCGGGGCTACCTACAATGAGCAGTTCTTC CAISESSSGATYNEQFF
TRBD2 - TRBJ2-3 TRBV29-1 TGCAGCGTTGAATCTAGCGGGACAGATACGCAGTATTTT CSVESSGTDTQYF
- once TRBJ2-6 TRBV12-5 TGTGCTAGTGGGACTCCCCAGACTGGGGCCAACGTCCTGACTTTC CASGTPQTGANVLTF
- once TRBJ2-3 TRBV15 TGTGCCACCAGCAGCCTCCCCCGGGCAGATACGCAGTATTTT CATSSLPRADTQYF
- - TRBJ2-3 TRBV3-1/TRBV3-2 TGTGCCAGCAGCCAAGCTTTAGGGGCGCAGTATTTT CASSQALGAQYF
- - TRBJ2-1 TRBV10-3 TGTGCCATCAGTGAGACAGGACGGGCAGGAAATGAGCAGTTCTTC CAISETGRAGNEQFF
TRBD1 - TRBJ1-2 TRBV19 TGTGCCAGTAGTATATCAGGACAGGATAACTATGGCTACACCTTC CASSISGQDNYGYTF
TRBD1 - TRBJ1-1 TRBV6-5 TGTGCCAGCAGTTACTCCCAAGACAGGGCCACTGAAGCTTTCTTT CASSYSQDRATEAFF